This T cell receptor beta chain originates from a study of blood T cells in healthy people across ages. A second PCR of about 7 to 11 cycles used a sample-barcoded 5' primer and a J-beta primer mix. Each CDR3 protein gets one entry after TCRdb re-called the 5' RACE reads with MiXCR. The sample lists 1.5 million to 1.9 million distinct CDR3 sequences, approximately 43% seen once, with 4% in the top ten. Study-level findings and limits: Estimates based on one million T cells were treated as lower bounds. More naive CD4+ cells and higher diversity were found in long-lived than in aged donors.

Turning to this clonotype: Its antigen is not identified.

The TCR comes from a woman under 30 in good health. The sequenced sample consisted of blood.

This chain's CDR3 is CSARDASGGANEQFF. The CDR3 region has the DNA TGCAGTGCTAGAGATGCTAGCGGGGGGGCAAATGAGCAGTTCTTC. This chain uses TRBV20-1 with TRBJ2-1; TRBD2 matches at 12 bases. Germline loops: CDR1 DFQATT, CDR2 SNEGSKA (reference sequence). V dropped 0 bases and J dropped 7; count of bases not matched to a gene: 4. The CDR3 totals 15 residues.